The next 2 T cell receptor beta chains were all read from a single sample in a study of cytomegalovirus exposure and HLA in healthy donors (dated by TCRdb to the late 2010s). To prepare the library, the immunoSEQ multiplex PCR assay was applied. The multiplex PCR relied on a mix of 60 forward primers for TCR Vbeta segments and 13 reverse primers for TCR Jbeta segments. TCRdb mirrors the immuneACCESS table, restricted to in-frame sequences. Some clones are absent from its copies; in checked studies, under half trace to an unresolved V gene, and the reason for the others is unknown. The sample table records 310,000 or so clones; about 90% of these occur just once. The biggest ten clones account for roughly 2.3% of the sample. Sequences were obtained from PBMCs. The receptors originated from a woman younger than 35 in good health and CMV-seronegative.

This clone was seen a handful of times. This chain links TRBV7-9 with TRBJ2-3, with TRBD2 identical over 12 bases. V shed 5 bases, J shed 2 bases, and the junction held 5 bases outside the gene matches. The germline gives CDR1 SEHNR, CDR2 FQNEAQ (reference sequence). CDR3 size: 16 residues. The CDR3 bases are TGTGCCAGCAGCCAAGCTAGCGGGGGGGCCACAGATACGCAGTATTTT. It translates to CASSQASGGATDTQYF.

The CDR3 coding sequence is TGTGCCAGCAGCTTAATAGACAGCTCACCCCTCCACTTT. Amino acid sequence: CASSLIDSSPLHF. The chain recombines TRBV7-3 with TRBJ1-6; D might be TRBD1 (5 bases). Trimming removed 1 base at V and 10 bases at J, with 8 bases between. CDR3 length: 13 amino acids. CDR1 SGHTA and CDR2 FQGTGA come from the germline V gene.